The source of this TCR beta chain is a study of cytomegalovirus exposure and HLA in healthy donors. Findings of the study overall: The investigators catalogued 180 or so TCR beta chains as cytomegalovirus-associated. The number of N-insertions in an Asian-associated ancestry cluster was reportedly below the approximately 680-donor mean in a later analysis.

In regard to this clone: Its cognate antigen is unknown.

Germline CDR1 is SGHNT and CDR2 is YENEEA. Trimming cost V 1 base and J 0 bases, with 10 bases left between them. The CDR3 loop spans 15 amino acids. Vbeta (60) and Jbeta (13) primers were used in the PCR. Clones were sequenced by immunoSEQ multiplex PCR, and TCRdb holds only the in-frame ones, with some missing. The data show around 140,000 clones, roughly 76% seen once. Sequenced material: PBMCs. J is TRBJ2-7 and V is TRBV11-3, with D tentatively TRBD2 (5 bases). This clonotype was obtained from a woman aged 25 to 39 in good health and CMV-seronegative. The CDR3 bases are TGTGCCAGCAGCTTAGGGCCAGCGGACTCCTACGAGCAGTACTTC. Its protein is CASSLGPADSYEQYF.